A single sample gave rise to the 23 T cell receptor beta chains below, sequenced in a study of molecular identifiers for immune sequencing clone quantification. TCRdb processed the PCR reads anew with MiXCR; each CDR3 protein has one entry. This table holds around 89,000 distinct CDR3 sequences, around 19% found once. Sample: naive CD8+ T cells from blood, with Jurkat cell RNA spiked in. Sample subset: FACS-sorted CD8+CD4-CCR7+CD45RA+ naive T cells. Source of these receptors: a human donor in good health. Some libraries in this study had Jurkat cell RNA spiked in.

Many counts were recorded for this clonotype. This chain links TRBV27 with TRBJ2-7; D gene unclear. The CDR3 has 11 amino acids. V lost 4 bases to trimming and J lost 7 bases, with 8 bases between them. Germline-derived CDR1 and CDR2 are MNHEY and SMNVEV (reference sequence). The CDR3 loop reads CASSSSEEQYF. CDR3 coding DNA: TGTGCCAGCAGTTCAAGTGAAGAGCAGTACTTC.

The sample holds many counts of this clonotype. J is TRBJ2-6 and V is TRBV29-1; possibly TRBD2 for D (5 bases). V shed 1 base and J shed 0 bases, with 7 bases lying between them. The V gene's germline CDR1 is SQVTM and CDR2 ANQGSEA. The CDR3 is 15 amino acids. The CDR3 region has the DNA TGCAGCGTTGAAGTTGGGAGCTCTGGGGCCAACGTCCTGACTTTC. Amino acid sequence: CSVEVGSSGANVLTF. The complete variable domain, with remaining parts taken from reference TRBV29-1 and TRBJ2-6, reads SAVISQKPSRDICQRGTSLTIQCQVDSQVTMMFWYRQQPGQSLTLIATANQGSEATYESGFVIDKFPISRPNLTFSTLTVSNMSPEDSSIYLCSVEVGSSGANVLTFGAGSRLTVL.

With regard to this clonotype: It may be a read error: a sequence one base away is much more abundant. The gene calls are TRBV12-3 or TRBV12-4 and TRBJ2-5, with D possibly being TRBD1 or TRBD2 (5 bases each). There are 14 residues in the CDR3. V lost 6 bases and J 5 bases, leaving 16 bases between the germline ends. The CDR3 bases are TGTGCCAGCAGGTTACCGGGACCTGGGGAGACCCAGTACTTC. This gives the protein CASRLPGPGETQYF.

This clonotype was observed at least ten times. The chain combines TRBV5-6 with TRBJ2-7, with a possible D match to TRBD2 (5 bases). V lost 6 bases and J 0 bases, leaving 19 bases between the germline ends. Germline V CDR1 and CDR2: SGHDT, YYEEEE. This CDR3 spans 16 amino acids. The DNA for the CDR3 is TGTGCCAGCACCACCCGAGGGAACCTGTACTCCTACGAGCAGTACTTC. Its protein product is CASTTRGNLYSYEQYF.

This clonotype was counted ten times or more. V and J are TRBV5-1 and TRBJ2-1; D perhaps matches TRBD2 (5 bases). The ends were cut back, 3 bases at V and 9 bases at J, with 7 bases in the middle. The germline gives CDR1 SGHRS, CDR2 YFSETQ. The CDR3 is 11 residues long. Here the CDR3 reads CASSSGVEQFF. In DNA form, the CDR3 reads TGCGCCAGCAGCTCCGGGGTTGAGCAGTTCTTC.

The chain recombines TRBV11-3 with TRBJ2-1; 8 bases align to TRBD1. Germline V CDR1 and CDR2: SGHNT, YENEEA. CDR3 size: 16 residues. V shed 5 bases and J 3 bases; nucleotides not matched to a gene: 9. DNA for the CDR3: TGTGCCAGCAGCCCCACGGGACAGGTGCTCTACAATGAGCAGTTCTTC. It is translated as CASSPTGQVLYNEQFF.

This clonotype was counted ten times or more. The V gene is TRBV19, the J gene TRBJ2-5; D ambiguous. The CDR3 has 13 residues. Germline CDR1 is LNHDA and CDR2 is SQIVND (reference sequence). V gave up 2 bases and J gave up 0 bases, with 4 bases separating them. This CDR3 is CASSIHNQETQYF. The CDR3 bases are TGTGCCAGTAGTATACACAACCAAGAGACCCAGTACTTC.

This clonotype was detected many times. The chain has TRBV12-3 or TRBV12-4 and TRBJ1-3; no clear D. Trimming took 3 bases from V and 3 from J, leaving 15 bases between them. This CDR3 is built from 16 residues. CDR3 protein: CASSFSPPTNGNTIYF. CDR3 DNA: TGTGCCAGCAGTTTTTCGCCCCCCACCAATGGAAACACCATATATTTT.

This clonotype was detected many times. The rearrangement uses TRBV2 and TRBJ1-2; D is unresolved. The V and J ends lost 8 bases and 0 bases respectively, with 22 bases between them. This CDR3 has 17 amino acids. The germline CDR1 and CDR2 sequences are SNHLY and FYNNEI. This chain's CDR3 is CASLSGLLVPANYGYTF. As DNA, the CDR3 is TGTGCCAGCCTGAGTGGTTTGTTGGTTCCGGCTAACTATGGCTACACCTTC. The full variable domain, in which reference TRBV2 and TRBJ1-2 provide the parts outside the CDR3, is EPEVTQTPSHQVTQMGQEVILRCVPISNHLYFYWYRQILGQKVEFLVSFYNNEISEKSEIFDDQFSVERPDGSNFTLKIRSTKLEDSAMYFCASLSGLLVPANYGYTFGSGTRLTVV.

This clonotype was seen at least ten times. The CDR3 DNA reads TGTGCCAGCAGCCGTCAAGGCGCCGGTGTGGAGACCCAGTACTTC. Amino acids: CASSRQGAGVETQYF. The gene calls are TRBV7-9 and TRBJ2-5; D unclear. The V end was cut by 5 bases, the J end by 5 bases, with 18 bases between. The germline V gene has CDR1 SEHNR and CDR2 FQNEAQ (reference sequence). The CDR3 is 15 amino acids.

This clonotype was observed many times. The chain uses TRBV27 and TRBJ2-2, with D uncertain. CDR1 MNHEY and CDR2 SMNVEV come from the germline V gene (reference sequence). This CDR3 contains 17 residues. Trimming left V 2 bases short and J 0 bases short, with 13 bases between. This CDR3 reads CASSLTQVITNTGELFF. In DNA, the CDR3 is TGTGCCAGCAGTTTAACCCAGGTGATTACGAACACCGGGGAGCTGTTTTTT.

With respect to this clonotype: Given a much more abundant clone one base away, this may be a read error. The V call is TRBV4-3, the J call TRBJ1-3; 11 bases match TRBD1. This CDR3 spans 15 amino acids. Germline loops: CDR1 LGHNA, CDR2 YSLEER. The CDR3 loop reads CASGQDRGLGNTIYF. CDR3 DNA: TGCGCCAGCGGCCAGGACAGGGGGCTTGGAAACACCATATATTTT.

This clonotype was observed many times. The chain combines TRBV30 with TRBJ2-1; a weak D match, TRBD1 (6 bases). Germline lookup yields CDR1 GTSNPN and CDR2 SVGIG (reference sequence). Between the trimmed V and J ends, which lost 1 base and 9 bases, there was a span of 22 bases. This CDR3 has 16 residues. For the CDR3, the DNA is TGTGCCTGGAGTGAACCCACCAGGGGTATCACCGGTGAGCAGTTCTTC. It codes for CAWSEPTRGITGEQFF.

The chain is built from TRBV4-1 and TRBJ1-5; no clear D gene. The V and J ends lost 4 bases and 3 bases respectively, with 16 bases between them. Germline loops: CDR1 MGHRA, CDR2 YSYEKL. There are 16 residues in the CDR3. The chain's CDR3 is CASSLLTGLDNQPQHF. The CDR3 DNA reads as TGCGCCAGCAGCCTCTTAACTGGGTTGGACAATCAGCCCCAGCATTTT.

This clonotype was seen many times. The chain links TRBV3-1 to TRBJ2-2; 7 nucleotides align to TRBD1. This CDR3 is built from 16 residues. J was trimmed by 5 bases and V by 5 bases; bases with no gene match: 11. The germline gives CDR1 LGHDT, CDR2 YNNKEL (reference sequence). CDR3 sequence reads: CASSIKTGRLTGELFF. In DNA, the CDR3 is TGTGCCAGCAGCATAAAGACAGGGCGGCTGACCGGGGAGCTGTTTTTT.

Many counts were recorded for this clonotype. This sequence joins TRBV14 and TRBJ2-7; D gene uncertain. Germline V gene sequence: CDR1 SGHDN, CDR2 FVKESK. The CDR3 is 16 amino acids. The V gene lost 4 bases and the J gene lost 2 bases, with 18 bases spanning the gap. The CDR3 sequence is CASSRPGSLQPYEQYF. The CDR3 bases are TGTGCCAGCAGCCGTCCCGGCTCCCTACAGCCCTACGAGCAGTACTTC.

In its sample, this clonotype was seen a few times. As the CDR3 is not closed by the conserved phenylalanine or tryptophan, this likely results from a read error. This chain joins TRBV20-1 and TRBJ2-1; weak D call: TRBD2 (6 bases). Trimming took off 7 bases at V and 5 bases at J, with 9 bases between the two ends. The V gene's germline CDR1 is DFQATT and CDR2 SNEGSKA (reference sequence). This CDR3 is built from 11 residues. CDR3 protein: CSGSGNNEQFS. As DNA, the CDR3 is TGCAGTGGTAGCGGAAACAATGAGCAGTTCTCC.

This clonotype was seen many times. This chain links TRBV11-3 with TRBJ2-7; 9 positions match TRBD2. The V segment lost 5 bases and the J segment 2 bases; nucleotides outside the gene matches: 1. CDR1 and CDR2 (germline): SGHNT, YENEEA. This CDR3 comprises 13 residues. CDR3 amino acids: CASSVAGAYEQYF. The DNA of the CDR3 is TGTGCCAGCAGCGTAGCGGGAGCCTACGAGCAGTACTTC. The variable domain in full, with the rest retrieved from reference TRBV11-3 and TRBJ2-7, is EAGVVQSPRYKIIEKKQPVAFWCNPISGHNTLYWYLQNLGQGPELLIRYENEEAVDDSQLPKDRFSAERLKGVDSTLKIQPAELGDSAVYLCASSVAGAYEQYFGPGTRLTVT.

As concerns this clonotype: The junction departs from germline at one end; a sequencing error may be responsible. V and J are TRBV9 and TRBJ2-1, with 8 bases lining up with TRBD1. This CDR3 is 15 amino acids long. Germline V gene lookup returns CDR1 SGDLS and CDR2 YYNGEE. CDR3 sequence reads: CASSEQGELHNGQFF. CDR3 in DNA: TGTGCCAGCAGCGAACAGGGGGAACTCCACAATGGGCAGTTCTTC.

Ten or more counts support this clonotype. The CDR3: CAISDRSYEQYF. CDR3 nucleotide sequence: TGTGCCATCAGTGACAGGAGCTACGAGCAGTACTTC. The genes are TRBV10-3 and TRBJ2-7, with D unclear. Trimming stripped 3 bases from V and 3 bases from J, with 6 bases between. CDR3 size: 12 residues. The germline CDR1 and CDR2 sequences are ENHRY and SYGVKD.

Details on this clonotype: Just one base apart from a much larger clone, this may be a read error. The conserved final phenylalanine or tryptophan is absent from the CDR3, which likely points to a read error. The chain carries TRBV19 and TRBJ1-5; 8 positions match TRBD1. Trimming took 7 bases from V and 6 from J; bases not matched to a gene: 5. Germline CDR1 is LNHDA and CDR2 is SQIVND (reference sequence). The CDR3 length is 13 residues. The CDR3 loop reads CASKIGQGQPQHS. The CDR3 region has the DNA TGTGCCAGTAAAATTGGACAGGGTCAGCCCCAGCATTCT.

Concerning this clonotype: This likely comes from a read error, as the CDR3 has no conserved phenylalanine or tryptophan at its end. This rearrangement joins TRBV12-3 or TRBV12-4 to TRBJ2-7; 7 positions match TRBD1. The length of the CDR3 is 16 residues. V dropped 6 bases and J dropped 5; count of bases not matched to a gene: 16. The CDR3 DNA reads TGTGCCAGCAGCCCGACCCAAGGGACAGCTCTCCACGAGCAGTACTCC. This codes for CASSPTQGTALHEQYS.

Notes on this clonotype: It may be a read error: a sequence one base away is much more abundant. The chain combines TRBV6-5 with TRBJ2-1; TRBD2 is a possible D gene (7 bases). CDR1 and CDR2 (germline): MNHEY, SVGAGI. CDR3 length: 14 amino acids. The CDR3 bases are TGTGCCGGCAGTTACGTCGGCGGGGGCGAGGAGCAGTTCTTC. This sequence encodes CAGSYVGGGEEQFF.